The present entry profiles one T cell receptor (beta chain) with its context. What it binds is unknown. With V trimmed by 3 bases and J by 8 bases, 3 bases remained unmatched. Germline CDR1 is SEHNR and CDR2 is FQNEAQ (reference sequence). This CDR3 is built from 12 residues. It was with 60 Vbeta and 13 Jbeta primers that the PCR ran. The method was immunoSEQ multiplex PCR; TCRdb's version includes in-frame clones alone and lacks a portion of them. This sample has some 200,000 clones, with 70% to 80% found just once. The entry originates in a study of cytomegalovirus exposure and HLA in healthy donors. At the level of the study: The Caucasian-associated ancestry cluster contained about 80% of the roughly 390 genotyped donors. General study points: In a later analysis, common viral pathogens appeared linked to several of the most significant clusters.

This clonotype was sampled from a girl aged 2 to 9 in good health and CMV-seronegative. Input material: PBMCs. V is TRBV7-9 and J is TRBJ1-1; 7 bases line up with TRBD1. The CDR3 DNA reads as TGTGCCAGCAGCTTGACGGACAGGGAAGCTTTCTTT. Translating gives CASSLTDREAFF.